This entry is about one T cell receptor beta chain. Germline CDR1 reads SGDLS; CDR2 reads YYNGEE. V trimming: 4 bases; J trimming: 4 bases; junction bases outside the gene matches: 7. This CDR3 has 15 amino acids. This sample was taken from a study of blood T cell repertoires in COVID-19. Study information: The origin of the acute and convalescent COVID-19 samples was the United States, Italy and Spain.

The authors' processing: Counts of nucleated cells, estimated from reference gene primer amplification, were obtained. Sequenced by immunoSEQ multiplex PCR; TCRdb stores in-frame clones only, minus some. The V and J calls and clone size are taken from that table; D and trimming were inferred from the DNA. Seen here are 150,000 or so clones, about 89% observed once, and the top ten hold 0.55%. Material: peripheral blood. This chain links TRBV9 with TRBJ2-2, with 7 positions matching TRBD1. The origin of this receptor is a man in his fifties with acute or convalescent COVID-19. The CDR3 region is CASSTQGQLTGELFF. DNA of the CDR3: TGTGCCAGCAGCACCCAGGGACAGCTCACCGGGGAGCTGTTTTTT.